The 23 T cell receptor beta chains presented below share a single source sample, sequenced in a study of lymphopenia after photon versus proton radiotherapy. Assay: immunoSEQ multiplex PCR; the TCRdb copy retains only in-frame clones and omits some. This sample has approximately 20,000 clones, with about 93% found just once. Sequenced material: peripheral blood, taken from a patient treated with photon-based radiotherapy. These TCRs come from a man aged 60 to 69 with pancreatic cancer.

This sequence joins TRBV6-5 and TRBJ1-5; 10 nucleotides align to TRBD1. The CDR3 loop spans 15 amino acids. J was trimmed by 6 bases and V by 5 bases; bases with no gene match: 7. The germline V gene has CDR1 MNHEY and CDR2 SVGAGI. The CDR3 here is CASSKDRGHGQPQHF. CDR3 nucleotides: TGTGCCAGCAGTAAAGACAGGGGGCACGGTCAGCCCCAGCATTTT.

The V and J genes are TRBV9 and TRBJ2-5; D not certain. The CDR3 length is 12 residues. The V gene's germline CDR1 is SGDLS and CDR2 YYNGEE. Trimming took off 0 bases at V and 4 bases at J, with 4 bases between the two ends. In DNA, the CDR3 is TGTGCCAGCAGCGTAGGGGGAGAGACCCAGTACTTC. It translates to CASSVGGETQYF.

This clone occurred once. The V gene is TRBV6-1, the J gene TRBJ2-3, with D maybe TRBD1 (5 bases). The V gene lost 5 bases and the J gene lost 1 base, with 13 bases spanning the gap. CDR1 and CDR2 from the germline V gene are MNHNS and SASEGT. CDR3 length equals 15 residues. CDR3 nucleotides: TGTGCCAGCAGTTTGACAGAAACACGCACAGATACGCAGTATTTT. Protein: CASSLTETRTDTQYF.

The genes are TRBV27 and TRBJ1-6; TRBD1 matches at 12 bases. This CDR3 spans 17 amino acids. The germline CDR1 and CDR2 sequences are MNHEY and SMNVEV (reference sequence). V lost 4 bases, J lost 8 bases, and 9 bases stayed unmatched. The CDR3 DNA reads TGTGCCAGCAGTTCTCCCGGGACAGGGGGCGAATATTCACCCCTCCACTTT. This encodes CASSSPGTGGEYSPLHF.

This chain connects TRBV7-6 to TRBJ1-2; D might be TRBD1 (6 bases). The CDR3 covers 13 residues. Trimming removed 1 base from V and 8 bases from J, with 11 bases in between. Germline loops: CDR1 SGHVS, CDR2 FNYEAQ. Written as DNA, the CDR3 is TGTGCCAGCAGCTTAGACAGGGCTGGCGGCTACACCTTC. Protein product: CASSLDRAGGYTF.

The chain combines TRBV7-3 with TRBJ1-6; 8 nucleotides line up with TRBD1. The CDR3 has 15 residues. Trimming cost V 3 bases and J 3 bases; bases outside gene matches: 1. Germline CDR1 is SGHTA and CDR2 is FQGTGA. The chain's CDR3 is CASSFGTGYNSPLHF. CDR3 bases: TGTGCCAGCAGCTTCGGGACAGGCTATAATTCACCCCTCCACTTT.

The V and J genes are TRBV14 and TRBJ1-2; maybe TRBD1 (6 bases). The CDR3 has 13 amino acids. Germline V gene lookup returns CDR1 SGHDN and CDR2 FVKESK. With 3 bases removed from V and 2 bases from J, the gap between germline ends came to 7 bases. CDR3 sequence (DNA): TGTGCCAGCAGCCAGCAGGGGAACTATGGCTACACCTTC. This sequence encodes CASSQQGNYGYTF.

The chain is built from TRBV7-9 and TRBJ1-2; the D is unclear. The germline V gene encodes CDR1 SEHNR and CDR2 FQNEAQ (reference sequence). The CDR3 covers 15 residues. The V and J ends lost 5 bases and 4 bases respectively, with 17 bases between them. The CDR3 spells CASSPQAFGRYGYTF. The CDR3 DNA is TGTGCCAGCAGCCCCCAGGCTTTCGGTCGCTATGGCTACACCTTC.

CDR3: CASSNRDRDLEEQYF. CDR3 sequence (DNA): TGTGCCAGCAGTAACCGGGACAGGGACTTGGAGGAGCAGTACTTC. V gene TRBV6-5 combines with J gene TRBJ2-7; 9 bases map to TRBD1. The V segment lost 5 bases and the J segment 7 bases; nucleotides outside the gene matches: 12. The CDR3 runs to 15 residues. Germline V lookup: CDR1 MNHEY, CDR2 SVGAGI.

The genes are TRBV6-1 and TRBJ1-5; 8 positions agree with TRBD1. This CDR3 is built from 13 residues. V dropped 6 bases and J dropped 4; count of bases not matched to a gene: 2. Germline-derived CDR1 and CDR2 are MNHNS and SASEGT. CDR3 coding DNA: TGTGCCAGCAGGAGACAGGGGAATCAGCCCCAGCATTTT. This codes for CASRRQGNQPQHF.

J is TRBJ2-7 and V is TRBV4-1; 8 nucleotides match TRBD2. Germline V lookup: CDR1 MGHRA, CDR2 YSYEKL. V was pared by 3 bases and J by 2 bases, with 9 bases of the junction left unmatched. This CDR3 is 16 amino acids long. CDR3 sequence: CASSQASSTSAYEQYF. Here the CDR3 DNA reads TGCGCCAGCAGCCAGGCATCCTCGACTAGCGCCTACGAGCAGTACTTC.

This clone is a singleton in its sample. This chain joins TRBV7-9 and TRBJ1-4; unclear D gene. The germline V and J ends were trimmed by 4 bases and 7 bases, with 10 bases remaining between them. The CDR3 spans 13 residues. The germline gives CDR1 SEHNR, CDR2 FQNEAQ (reference sequence). This CDR3 reads CASSYAPGEKLFF. In DNA, the CDR3 is TGTGCCAGCAGCTACGCTCCGGGTGAAAAACTGTTTTTT.

CDR3 nucleotides: TGTGCCAGCAGTGACGGGAAAAACACTGAAGCTTTCTTT. It is translated as CASSDGKNTEAFF. The chain combines TRBV6-6 with TRBJ1-1; D unresolved. With 5 bases removed from V and 2 bases from J, the gap between germline ends came to 9 bases. The CDR3 contains 13 residues. CDR1 and CDR2 (germline): MNHNY, SVGAGI (reference sequence).

The J gene is TRBJ1-5, the V gene TRBV5-3, with D unclear. TRBV5-3 is marked as an open reading frame, function uncertain. V dropped 0 bases and J dropped 4 bases, with 5 bases sitting between them. The CDR3 is 13 amino acids. In nucleotides, the CDR3 is TGTGCCAGAAGCTTGGACGGTAATCAGCCCCAGCATTTT. It is translated as CARSLDGNQPQHF.

This chain connects TRBV30 to TRBJ2-3, with 7 bases aligning to TRBD1. Germline V gene lookup returns CDR1 GTSNPN and CDR2 SVGIG (reference sequence). V gave up 4 bases and J gave up 1 base; unmatched junction bases: 5. This CDR3 is built from 14 residues. This CDR3 is CAWIKGAGTDTQYF. In DNA form, the CDR3 reads TGTGCCTGGATTAAGGGGGCTGGCACAGATACGCAGTATTTT. The full variable domain, rest sourced from reference TRBV30 and TRBJ2-3, is SQTIHQWPATLVQPVGSPLSLECTVEGTSNPNLYWYRQAAGRGLQLLFYSVGIGQISSEVPQNLSASRPQDRQFILSSKKLLLSDSGFYLCAWIKGAGTDTQYFGPGTRLTVL.

This clone was found once. V gene TRBV7-7 combines with J gene TRBJ2-1; weak D call: TRBD1 (6 bases). Trimming removed 2 bases from V and 3 bases from J, with 23 bases in between. This CDR3 is 19 amino acids long. Per the germline V gene, CDR1 is SSHAT and CDR2 is FNYEAQ (reference sequence). The CDR3 nucleotides are TGTGCCAGCAGCTTAAGTCCCCCCGCACAGGGTCTCTACTACAATGAGCAGTTCTTC. It is translated as CASSLSPPAQGLYYNEQFF.

The rearrangement joins TRBV2 to TRBJ2-1; tentatively, D is TRBD2 (6 bases). V lost 6 bases, J lost 2 bases, and 14 bases lay in between. This CDR3 contains 15 residues. Per germline, CDR1 SNHLY and CDR2 FYNNEI. The CDR3 here is CASSPLGGPYNEQFF. CDR3 DNA: TGTGCCAGCAGCCCACTGGGGGGACCCTACAATGAGCAGTTCTTC.

The chain employs TRBV6-5 and TRBJ2-7, with 7 bases aligning to TRBD2. The germline gives CDR1 MNHEY, CDR2 SVGAGI. This CDR3 has 14 residues. With V trimmed by 0 bases and J by 3 bases, 2 bases remained unmatched. The CDR3 region has the DNA TGTGCCAGCAGTTACTCCGGGACTAACTACGAGCAGTACTTC. It translates to CASSYSGTNYEQYF.

This CDR3 reads CASSFLRGRTTGELFF. The CDR3 region has the DNA TGTGCCAGCAGCTTCTTGCGGGGGCGCACCACCGGGGAGCTGTTTTTT. This sequence joins TRBV11-2 and TRBJ2-2, with D perhaps TRBD2 (7 bases). There are 16 residues in the CDR3. Trimming left V 3 bases short and J 4 bases short, with 15 bases between. CDR1 and CDR2 from the germline V gene are SGHAT and FQNNGV. Together with reference TRBV11-2 and TRBJ2-2, the CDR3 gives the full variable domain: EAGVAQSPRYKIIEKRQSVAFWCNPISGHATLYWYQQILGQGPKLLIQFQNNGVVDDSQLPKDRFSAERLKGVDSTLKIQPAKLEDSAVYLCASSFLRGRTTGELFFGEGSRLTVL.

This CDR3 reads CAKTGIQGLRDTEAFF. CDR3 nucleotides: TGTGCCAAAACTGGTATACAGGGGCTCAGGGACACTGAAGCTTTCTTT. The gene calls are TRBV2 and TRBJ1-1, with TRBD1 matching over 7 bases. The CDR3 runs 16 residues. Per the germline V gene, CDR1 is SNHLY and CDR2 is FYNNEI. Trimming removed 10 bases from V and 3 bases from J; junction bases left unmatched: 17. The whole variable domain, filled in from reference TRBV2 and TRBJ1-1, reads EPEVTQTPSHQVTQMGQEVILRCVPISNHLYFYWYRQILGQKVEFLVSFYNNEISEKSEIFDDQFSVERPDGSNFTLKIRSTKLEDSAMYFCAKTGIQGLRDTEAFFGQGTRLTVV.

The CDR3 is CASSKEGNYGYTF. CDR3 coding DNA: TGTGCCAGCAGCAAAGAAGGAAACTATGGCTACACCTTC. The chain recombines TRBV7-9 with TRBJ1-2, with D unclear. With 5 bases removed from V and 2 bases from J, the gap between germline ends came to 9 bases. Looked up from germline, CDR1 is SEHNR and CDR2 is FQNEAQ (reference sequence). This CDR3 spans 13 amino acids.

The rearrangement uses TRBV6-1 and TRBJ1-5; 8 bases fit TRBD1. This CDR3 is 15 amino acids long. CDR1 MNHNS and CDR2 SASEGT come from the germline V gene. With 5 bases clipped from V and 6 bases from J, the junction kept 9 bases outside the gene matches. The CDR3 region is CASSMVTGAGQPQHF. In nucleotides, the CDR3 is TGTGCCAGCAGTATGGTGACAGGGGCAGGTCAGCCCCAGCATTTT.

The genes are TRBV30 and TRBJ1-1; D possibly corresponds to TRBD1 (5 bases). V lost 0 bases and J 4 bases, leaving 12 bases between the germline ends. CDR3 length equals 14 residues. Germline V lookup: CDR1 GTSNPN, CDR2 SVGIG (reference sequence). The CDR3 DNA sequence: TGTGCCTGGAGTGTAACGGGACTATTCACTGAAGCTTTCTTT. It codes for CAWSVTGLFTEAFF.